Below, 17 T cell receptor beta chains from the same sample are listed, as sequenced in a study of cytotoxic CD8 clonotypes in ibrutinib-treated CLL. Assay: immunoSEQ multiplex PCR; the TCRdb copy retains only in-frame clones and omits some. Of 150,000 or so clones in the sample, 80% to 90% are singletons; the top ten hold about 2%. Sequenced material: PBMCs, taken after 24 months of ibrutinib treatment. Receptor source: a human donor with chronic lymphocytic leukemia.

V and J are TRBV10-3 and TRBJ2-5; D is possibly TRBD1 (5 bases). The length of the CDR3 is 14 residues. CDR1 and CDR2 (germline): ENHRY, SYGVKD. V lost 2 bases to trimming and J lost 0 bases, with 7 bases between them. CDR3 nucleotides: TGTGCCATCAGTGAGAACAGGTACCAAGAGACCCAGTACTTC. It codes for CAISENRYQETQYF.

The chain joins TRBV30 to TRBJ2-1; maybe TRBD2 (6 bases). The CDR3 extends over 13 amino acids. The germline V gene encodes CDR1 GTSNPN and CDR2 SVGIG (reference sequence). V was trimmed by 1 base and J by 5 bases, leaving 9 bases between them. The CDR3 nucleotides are TGTGCCTGGAGTGGAGGAGGGAACAATGAGCAGTTCTTC. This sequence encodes CAWSGGGNNEQFF.

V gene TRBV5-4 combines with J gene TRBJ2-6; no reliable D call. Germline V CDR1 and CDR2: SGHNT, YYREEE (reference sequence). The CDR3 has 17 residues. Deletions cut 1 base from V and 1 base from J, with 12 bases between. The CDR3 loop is CASSLSRPGSGANVLTF. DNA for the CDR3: TGTGCCAGCAGCTTGTCTCGCCCTGGGTCTGGGGCCAACGTCCTGACTTTC.

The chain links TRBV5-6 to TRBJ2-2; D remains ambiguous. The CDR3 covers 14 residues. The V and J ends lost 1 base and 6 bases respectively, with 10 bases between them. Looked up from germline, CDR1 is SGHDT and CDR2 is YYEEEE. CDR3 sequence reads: CASSLLPESGELFF. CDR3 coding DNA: TGTGCCAGCAGCTTGTTACCAGAGTCCGGGGAGCTGTTTTTT.

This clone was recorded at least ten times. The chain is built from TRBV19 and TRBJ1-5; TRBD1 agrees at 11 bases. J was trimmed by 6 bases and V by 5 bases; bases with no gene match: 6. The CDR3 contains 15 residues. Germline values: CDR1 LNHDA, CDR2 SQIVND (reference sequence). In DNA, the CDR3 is TGTGCCAGTAGTCCTGGACAGGGGGCAAGTCAGCCCCAGCATTTT. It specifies CASSPGQGASQPQHF.

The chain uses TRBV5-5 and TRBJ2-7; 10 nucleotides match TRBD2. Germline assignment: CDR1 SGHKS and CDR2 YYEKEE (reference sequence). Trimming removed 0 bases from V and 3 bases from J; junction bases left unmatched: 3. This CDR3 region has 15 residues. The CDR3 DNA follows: TGTGCCAGCAGCTTGGCTAGCGGGAGAGGCTACGAGCAGTACTTC. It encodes CASSLASGRGYEQYF.

The CDR3 region has the DNA TGTGCCAGCACGACAGGGGCCTACGAGCAGTACTTC. Amino acids: CASTTGAYEQYF. The V gene is TRBV28, the J gene TRBJ2-7, with 8 nucleotides matching TRBD1. J gave up 2 bases and V 7 bases, and 1 base lay outside the gene matches. The CDR3 sequence is 12 residues long. The germline gives CDR1 MDHEN, CDR2 SYDVKM.

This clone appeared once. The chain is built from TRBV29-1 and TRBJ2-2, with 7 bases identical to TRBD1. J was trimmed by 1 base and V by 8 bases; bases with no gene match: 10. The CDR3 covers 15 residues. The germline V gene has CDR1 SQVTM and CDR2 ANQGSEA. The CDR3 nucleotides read TGCAGCATCACCGTTGGGACAGAGAACACCGGGGAGCTGTTTTTT. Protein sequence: CSITVGTENTGELFF.

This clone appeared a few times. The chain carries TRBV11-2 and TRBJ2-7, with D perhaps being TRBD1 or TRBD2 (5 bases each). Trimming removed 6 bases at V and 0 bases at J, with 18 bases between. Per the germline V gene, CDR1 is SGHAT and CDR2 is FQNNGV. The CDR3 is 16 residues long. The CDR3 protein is CASSNFGAGPSYEQYF. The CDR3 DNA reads TGTGCCAGCAGTAACTTCGGGGCAGGGCCCTCCTACGAGCAGTACTTC.

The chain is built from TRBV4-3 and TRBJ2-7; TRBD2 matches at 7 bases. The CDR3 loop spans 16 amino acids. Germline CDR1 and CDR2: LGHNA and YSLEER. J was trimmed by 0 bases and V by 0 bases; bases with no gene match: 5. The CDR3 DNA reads TGCGCCAGCAGCCAAGAACTAGCGTTGAGCTCCTACGAGCAGTACTTC. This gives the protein CASSQELALSSYEQYF.

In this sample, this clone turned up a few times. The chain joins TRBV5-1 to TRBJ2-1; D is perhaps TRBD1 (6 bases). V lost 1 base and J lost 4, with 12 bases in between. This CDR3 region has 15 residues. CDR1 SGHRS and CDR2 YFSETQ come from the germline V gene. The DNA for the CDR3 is TGCGCCAGCAGCTTGAATCCAGGGGCGTACAATGAGCAGTTCTTC. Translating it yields CASSLNPGAYNEQFF.

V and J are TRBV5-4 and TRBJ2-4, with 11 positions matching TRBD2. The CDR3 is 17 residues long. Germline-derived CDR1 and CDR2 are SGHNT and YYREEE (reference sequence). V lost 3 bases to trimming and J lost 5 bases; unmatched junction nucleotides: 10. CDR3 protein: CASSSILSGLAENIQYF. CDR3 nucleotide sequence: TGTGCCAGCAGCTCTATCCTCTCGGGACTAGCGGAAAACATTCAGTACTTC.

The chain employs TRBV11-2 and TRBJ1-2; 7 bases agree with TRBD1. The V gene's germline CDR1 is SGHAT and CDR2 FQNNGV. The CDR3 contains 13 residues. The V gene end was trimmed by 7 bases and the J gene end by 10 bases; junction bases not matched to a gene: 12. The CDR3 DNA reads TGTGCCAGCAACGGGTTGGGGACAGCCTCCTACACCTTC. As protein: CASNGLGTASYTF.

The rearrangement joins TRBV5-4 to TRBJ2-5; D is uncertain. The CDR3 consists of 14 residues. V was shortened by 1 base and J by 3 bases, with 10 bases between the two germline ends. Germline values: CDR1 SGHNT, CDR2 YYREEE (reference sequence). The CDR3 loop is CASSLSYGEETQYF. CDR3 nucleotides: TGTGCCAGCAGCTTGTCGTACGGAGAAGAGACCCAGTACTTC.

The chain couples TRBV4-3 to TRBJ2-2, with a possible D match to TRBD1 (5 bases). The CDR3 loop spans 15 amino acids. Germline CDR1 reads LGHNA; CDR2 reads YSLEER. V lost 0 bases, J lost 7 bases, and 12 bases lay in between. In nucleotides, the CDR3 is TGCGCCAGCAGCCAAGAAGGGCAGGGCAACGGGGAGCTGTTTTTT. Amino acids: CASSQEGQGNGELFF.

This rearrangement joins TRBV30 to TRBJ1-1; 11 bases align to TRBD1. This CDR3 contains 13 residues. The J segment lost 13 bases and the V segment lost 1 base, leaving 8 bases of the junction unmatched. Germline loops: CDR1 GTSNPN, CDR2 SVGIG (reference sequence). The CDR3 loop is CAWSEDRGRRLFF. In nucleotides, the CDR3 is TGTGCCTGGAGTGAGGACAGGGGGCGCCGCCTTTTCTTT.

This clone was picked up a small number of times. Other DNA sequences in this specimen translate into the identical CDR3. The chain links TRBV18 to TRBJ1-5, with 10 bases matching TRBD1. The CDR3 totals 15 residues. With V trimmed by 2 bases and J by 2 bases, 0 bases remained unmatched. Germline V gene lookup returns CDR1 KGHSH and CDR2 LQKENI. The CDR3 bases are TGTGCCAGCTCACCAGGGACAGGGGGCAATCAGCCCCAGCATTTT. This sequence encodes CASSPGTGGNQPQHF.